These T cell receptor beta chains were read from a single sample in a study of blood T cells in healthy people across ages. MiXCR, applied by TCRdb to the 5' RACE reads, yields one record per CDR3 protein. This table holds about 1 million distinct CDR3 sequences, around 43% found once. Sequences were obtained from blood. These receptors were collected from a woman in her fifties or sixties in good health. Both conserved end residues are part of each CDR3. Fields, in order: D gene, J gene, clone size, V gene, CDR3 DNA, CDR3 protein. A D gene is named only where the DNA matches it firmly. Clone size is stated in some rows and not others, as once, few, many or a class when expanded.

D gene: NA
J gene: TRBJ2-7
clone size: few
V gene: TRBV29-1
CDR3 DNA: TGCAGCGTCCGAGGGGACGCTCTCTCCTACGAGCAGTACTTC
CDR3 protein: CSVRGDALSYEQYF

D gene: NA
J gene: TRBJ1-2
clone size: NA
V gene: TRBV7-2
CDR3 DNA: TGTGCCAGCAGCCGGAGGGACCGCAGATATGGCTACACCTTC
CDR3 protein: CASSRRDRRYGYTF

D gene: NA
J gene: TRBJ2-7
clone size: NA
V gene: TRBV27
CDR3 DNA: TGTGCCAGCAGTTTATACTGGGGTGATGGGTACGAGCAGTACTTC
CDR3 protein: CASSLYWGDGYEQYF

D gene: TRBD2
J gene: TRBJ2-4
clone size: few
V gene: TRBV20-1
CDR3 DNA: TGCAGTGCTAGTGACAGATCCGGGACTAGTCAAAACATTCAGTACTTC
CDR3 protein: CSASDRSGTSQNIQYF

D gene: NA
J gene: TRBJ2-3
clone size: NA
V gene: TRBV18
CDR3 DNA: TGTGCCAGCTCACCAAGTCCCCCAGGAGCAGATACGCAGTATTTT
CDR3 protein: CASSPSPPGADTQYF

D gene: TRBD1
J gene: TRBJ1-5
clone size: NA
V gene: TRBV20-1
CDR3 DNA: TGCAGTGCTAGTCCAGACAGGGGGGTCCAGCCCCAGCATTTT
CDR3 protein: CSASPDRGVQPQHF

D gene: NA
J gene: TRBJ2-7
clone size: NA
V gene: TRBV12-3/TRBV12-4
CDR3 DNA: TGTGCCAGCAGTTTAAATACCCGCCGGCAGTACTTC
CDR3 protein: CASSLNTRRQYF

D gene: NA
J gene: TRBJ1-4
clone size: NA
V gene: TRBV6-6
CDR3 DNA: TGTGCCAGCAGCCTAACGGGGCGGGATGAAAAACTGTTTTTT
CDR3 protein: CASSLTGRDEKLFF

D gene: NA
J gene: TRBJ2-5
clone size: NA
V gene: TRBV25-1
CDR3 DNA: TGTGCCAGCACCTTGGCCGGGTCGAGGGGGCAAGAGACCCAGTACTTC
CDR3 protein: CASTLAGSRGQETQYF

D gene: TRBD2
J gene: TRBJ2-3
clone size: NA
V gene: TRBV15
CDR3 DNA: TGTGCCACCAGCAGAACTAGCGGGCCCGCAGATACGCAGTATTTT
CDR3 protein: CATSRTSGPADTQYF

D gene: NA
J gene: TRBJ2-2
clone size: NA
V gene: TRBV12-3/TRBV12-4
CDR3 DNA: TGTGCCAGCACCCATGGTACCGGGGAGCTGTTTTTT
CDR3 protein: CASTHGTGELFF

D gene: NA
J gene: TRBJ1-4
clone size: NA
V gene: TRBV15
CDR3 DNA: TGTGCCACCAGCAAAGGGAAGGATGAAAAACTGTTTTTT
CDR3 protein: CATSKGKDEKLFF

D gene: TRBD2
J gene: TRBJ2-7
clone size: NA
V gene: TRBV6-6
CDR3 DNA: TGTGCCAGCAGTCGGACTAGCGAATACGAGCAGTACTTC
CDR3 protein: CASSRTSEYEQYF

D gene: NA
J gene: TRBJ2-5
clone size: NA
V gene: TRBV20-1
CDR3 DNA: TGCAGTGCTAGAGTTTCTCCTAGGATGGGAGAGACCCAGTACTTC
CDR3 protein: CSARVSPRMGETQYF

D gene: NA
J gene: TRBJ1-1
clone size: NA
V gene: TRBV10-1
CDR3 DNA: TGCGCCAGCAGTGAGGGGGGGACCGCGAACACTGAAGCTTTCTTT
CDR3 protein: CASSEGGTANTEAFF

D gene: NA
J gene: TRBJ1-4
clone size: NA
V gene: TRBV28
CDR3 DNA: TGTGCCAGCAGGAGGATATTGGAACTGTTTTTT
CDR3 protein: CASRRILELFF

D gene: TRBD1
J gene: TRBJ2-7
clone size: few
V gene: TRBV28
CDR3 DNA: TGTGCCATCTCACAGGGGGCTAACTACGAGCAGTACTTC
CDR3 protein: CAISQGANYEQYF

D gene: TRBD2
J gene: TRBJ2-5
clone size: many
V gene: TRBV7-2
CDR3 DNA: TGTGCCAGCAGCTTATCGGGGGGAGAGACCCAGTACTTC
CDR3 protein: CASSLSGGETQYF

D gene: TRBD2
J gene: TRBJ2-1
clone size: NA
V gene: TRBV20-1
CDR3 DNA: TGCAGTGCTACCCCGGGGACTAGCGGGCGCTCCTACAATGAGCAGTTCTTC
CDR3 protein: CSATPGTSGRSYNEQFF

D gene: TRBD1
J gene: TRBJ1-2
clone size: NA
V gene: TRBV27
CDR3 DNA: TGTGCCGGCACCAAGACAGGGGGCTTCTCGAACTATGGCTACACCTTC
CDR3 protein: CAGTKTGGFSNYGYTF

D gene: NA
J gene: TRBJ2-3
clone size: NA
V gene: TRBV20-1
CDR3 DNA: TGCAGTGGGGGTGTTATGGGGGAAGATACGCAGTATTTT
CDR3 protein: CSGGVMGEDTQYF

D gene: TRBD2
J gene: TRBJ2-3
clone size: NA
V gene: TRBV9
CDR3 DNA: TGTGCCAGCACCCGGGGGCTAGCGGGAGGTACGCAGTATTTT
CDR3 protein: CASTRGLAGGTQYF

D gene: NA
J gene: TRBJ2-7
clone size: NA
V gene: TRBV7-9
CDR3 DNA: TGTGCCAGCAGCTTAGGGGCCCCTTGGGACGAGCAGTACTTC
CDR3 protein: CASSLGAPWDEQYF

D gene: TRBD1
J gene: TRBJ2-1
clone size: NA
V gene: TRBV29-1
CDR3 DNA: TGCAGCGCCATATCCGGGACAGGGACCAATGAGCAGTTCTTC
CDR3 protein: CSAISGTGTNEQFF

D gene: TRBD2
J gene: TRBJ2-7
clone size: NA
V gene: TRBV20-1
CDR3 DNA: TGCAGTGCTAGAGTTCGGGGGGAAGGGAACGAGCAGTACTTC
CDR3 protein: CSARVRGEGNEQYF

D gene: TRBD2
J gene: TRBJ2-7
clone size: NA
V gene: TRBV2
CDR3 DNA: TGTGCCAGCAGTTCACCTAGCGGGAGGGGCGAGCAGTACTTC
CDR3 protein: CASSSPSGRGEQYF

D gene: TRBD2
J gene: TRBJ2-7
clone size: once
V gene: TRBV6-1
CDR3 DNA: TGTGCCAGCAGCCCGCCGGGAGGCGGTAGTGAGCAGTACTTC
CDR3 protein: CASSPPGGGSEQYF

D gene: NA
J gene: TRBJ1-5
clone size: NA
V gene: TRBV3-1
CDR3 DNA: TGCGCCAGCAGCCAAGATCCGAGTTTATCTCAGCCCCAGCATTTT
CDR3 protein: CASSQDPSLSQPQHF

D gene: NA
J gene: TRBJ2-3
clone size: NA
V gene: TRBV1
CDR3 DNA: TGCACCAGCAGCCCACCGGGACTAGCGGGAGTAGGGGATGACACAGATACGCAGTATTTT
CDR3 protein: CTSSPPGLAGVGDDTDTQYF